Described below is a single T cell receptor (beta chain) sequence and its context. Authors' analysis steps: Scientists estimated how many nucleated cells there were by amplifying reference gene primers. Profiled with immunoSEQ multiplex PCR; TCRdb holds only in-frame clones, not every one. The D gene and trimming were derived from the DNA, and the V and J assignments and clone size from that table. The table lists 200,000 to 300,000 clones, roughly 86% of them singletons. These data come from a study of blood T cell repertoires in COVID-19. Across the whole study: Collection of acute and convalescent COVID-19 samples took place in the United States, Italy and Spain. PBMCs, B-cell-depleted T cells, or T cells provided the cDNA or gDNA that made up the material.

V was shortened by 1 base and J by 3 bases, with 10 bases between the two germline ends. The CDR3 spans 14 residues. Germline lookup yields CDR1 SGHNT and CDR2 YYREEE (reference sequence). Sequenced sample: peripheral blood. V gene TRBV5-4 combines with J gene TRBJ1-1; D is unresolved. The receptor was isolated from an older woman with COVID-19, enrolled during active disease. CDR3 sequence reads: CASSLRVPYTEAFF. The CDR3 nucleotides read TGTGCCAGCAGCTTGCGGGTTCCTTACACTGAAGCTTTCTTT. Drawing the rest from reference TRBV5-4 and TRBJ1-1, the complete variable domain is ETGVTQSPTHLIKTRGQQVTLRCSSQSGHNTVSWYQQALGQGPQFIFQYYREEENGRGNFPPRFSGLQFPNYSSELNVNALELDDSALYLCASSLRVPYTEAFFGQGTRLTVV.